One and the same sample provided the 27 T cell receptor beta chains below, sequenced in a study of blood T cell repertoires in COVID-19. Measured with immunoSEQ multiplex PCR; TCRdb has only the in-frame clones, and not every one. The table includes under 200,000 clones, roughly 80% detected once. Sequencing used PBMCs or T cells enriched from blood (not recorded which). The receptor source for this set is a woman in her forties with acute COVID-19.

The chain recombines TRBV7-3 with TRBJ2-5; D might be TRBD2 (7 bases). With 2 bases removed from V and 1 base from J, the gap between germline ends came to 23 bases. The CDR3 sequence is 19 residues long. CDR1 is SGHTA and CDR2 is FQGTGA in the germline V gene. The CDR3 is CASSLFGGRGAGVQETQYF. Here the CDR3 DNA reads TGTGCCAGCAGCTTATTTGGGGGGCGCGGGGCGGGAGTCCAAGAGACCCAGTACTTC.

V is TRBV5-6 and J is TRBJ2-1; 14 bases agree with TRBD2. There are 17 residues in the CDR3. The V gene's germline CDR1 is SGHDT and CDR2 YYEEEE. Trimming removed 6 bases from V and 9 bases from J; junction bases left unmatched: 14. The CDR3 region has the DNA TGTGCCAGCACCAAACAGACTAGCGGGAGGGCCTCGGGTGAGCAGTTCTTC. This encodes CASTKQTSGRASGEQFF.

The CDR3 is CASSEAGGGIHQPQHF. The DNA of the CDR3 is TGTGCCAGCAGTGAAGCGGGGGGGGGCATACATCAGCCCCAGCATTTT. The chain uses TRBV6-1 and TRBJ1-5, with D perhaps matching TRBD1 (6 bases). The CDR3 runs to 16 residues. Trimming took off 0 bases at V and 5 bases at J, with 14 bases between the two ends. Germline V gene sequence: CDR1 MNHNS, CDR2 SASEGT.

This clone has only one observation. The rearrangement uses TRBV5-1 and TRBJ2-3, with D tentatively TRBD2 (6 bases). CDR1 SGHRS and CDR2 YFSETQ come from the germline V gene. The V gene lost 4 bases and the J gene lost 8 bases, with 20 bases spanning the gap. The CDR3 runs 15 residues. CDR3 nucleotide sequence: TGCGCCAGCAGCGGAGGGAATACAGATCGGGGTACGCAGTATTTT. Translating it yields CASSGGNTDRGTQYF.

The chain combines TRBV27 with TRBJ1-5, with D possibly TRBD1 on 5 matching bases. The germline CDR1 and CDR2 sequences are MNHEY and SMNVEV (reference sequence). The CDR3 extends over 13 amino acids. Trimming took off 6 bases at V and 6 bases at J, with 12 bases between the two ends. CDR3 bases: TGTGCCAGCAGAACGGGGGTTAGTCAGCCCCAGCATTTT. Protein product: CASRTGVSQPQHF.

The gene calls are TRBV14 and TRBJ2-2, with D uncertain. Germline V lookup: CDR1 SGHDN, CDR2 FVKESK. V lost 4 bases to trimming and J lost 4 bases, with 16 bases between them. This CDR3 is built from 16 residues. In DNA form, the CDR3 reads TGTGCCAGCAGCCGAACCCGGAGTCTCGGCACCGGGGAGCTGTTTTTT. Its translation: CASSRTRSLGTGELFF.

The chain is built from TRBV2 and TRBJ1-2; 9 bases match TRBD1. The junction had 9 bases not matched to a gene; V was cut back by 5 bases and J by 8 bases. The CDR3 has 14 residues. CDR1 SNHLY and CDR2 FYNNEI come from the germline V gene. CDR3 coding DNA: TGTGCCAGCAGTTTGGACAGGGGCGAGTGGGGCTACACCTTC. Translated, it gives CASSLDRGEWGYTF.

The chain employs TRBV12-5 and TRBJ1-6; no definite D call. The CDR3 is 14 amino acids. Germline loops: CDR1 LGHNT, CDR2 FRNRAP. Trimming cost V 2 bases and J 10 bases, with 12 bases left between them. CDR3 amino acids: CASGLFHMRSPLHF. The CDR3 region has the DNA TGTGCTAGTGGTTTGTTCCATATGAGGTCACCCCTCCACTTT.

The chain links TRBV19 to TRBJ1-1, with D perhaps matching TRBD1 (6 bases). CDR1 is LNHDA and CDR2 is SQIVND in the germline V gene (reference sequence). Between the trimmed V and J ends, which lost 6 bases and 10 bases, there was a span of 12 bases. The CDR3 sequence is 11 residues long. In DNA form, the CDR3 reads TGTGCCAGTAGCCAGACAGGTCTAGCTTTCTTT. It codes for CASSQTGLAFF.

The chain recombines TRBV11-3 with TRBJ2-3; 8 bases match TRBD2. The CDR3 is 15 amino acids. The V segment lost 5 bases and the J segment 5 bases; nucleotides outside the gene matches: 9. CDR1 and CDR2 (germline): SGHNT, YENEEA. CDR3 bases: TGTGCCAGCAGCCGGGGGGGACTGGCAGGAGATACGCAGTATTTT. It yields the protein CASSRGGLAGDTQYF. Full variable domain (rest looked up from reference TRBV11-3 and TRBJ2-3): EAGVVQSPRYKIIEKKQPVAFWCNPISGHNTLYWYLQNLGQGPELLIRYENEEAVDDSQLPKDRFSAERLKGVDSTLKIQPAELGDSAVYLCASSRGGLAGDTQYFGPGTRLTVL.

The J gene is TRBJ2-1, the V gene TRBV24-1; 8 bases align to TRBD2. This CDR3 is 16 amino acids long. Germline V gives CDR1 KGHDR, CDR2 SFDVKD. V lost 4 bases, J lost 0 bases, and 4 bases stayed unmatched. This CDR3 is CATSDSSGSSYNEQFF. In DNA, the CDR3 is TGTGCCACCAGTGACTCCAGCGGGAGCTCCTACAATGAGCAGTTCTTC.

The V and J genes are TRBV5-1 and TRBJ1-1; weak D call: TRBD1 (6 bases). In germline, CDR1 is SGHRS, CDR2 YFSETQ. V was pared by 5 bases and J by 6 bases, with 17 bases between. The CDR3 loop spans 14 amino acids. CDR3 protein: CASSPRGGAPEAFF. The CDR3 DNA sequence: TGCGCCAGCAGTCCGCGAGGGGGGGCCCCTGAAGCTTTCTTT.

The genes are TRBV5-1 and TRBJ2-3; D is unclear. Germline-derived CDR1 and CDR2 are SGHRS and YFSETQ. The CDR3 loop spans 14 amino acids. Trimming removed 7 bases from V and 1 base from J, with 13 bases in between. The CDR3 sequence: CASCLSLGTDTQYF. CDR3 bases: TGCGCCAGCTGCCTTAGTCTCGGCACAGATACGCAGTATTTT.

This chain joins TRBV18 and TRBJ2-1; 7 bases are shared with TRBD2. This CDR3 is 16 amino acids long. Germline-derived CDR1 and CDR2 are KGHSH and LQKENI. V gave up 3 bases and J gave up 5 bases; unmatched junction bases: 10. This chain's CDR3 is CASSPQTSSANNEQFF. The CDR3 bases are TGTGCCAGCTCACCTCAGACTAGCAGCGCAAACAATGAGCAGTTCTTC.

This clone was picked up one time. The chain recombines TRBV5-1 with TRBJ1-1; D is uncertain. The CDR3 is 16 amino acids. Germline V lookup: CDR1 SGHRS, CDR2 YFSETQ. The V gene lost 0 bases and the J gene lost 4 bases, with 16 bases spanning the gap. CDR3 DNA: TGCGCCAGCAGCTTGGTGGCAGCCAGCGGGAGCACTGAAGCTTTCTTT. This sequence encodes CASSLVAASGSTEAFF.

This chain joins TRBV19 and TRBJ1-2; 10 nucleotides line up with TRBD1. The CDR3 is 14 residues long. Germline CDR1 reads LNHDA; CDR2 reads SQIVND (reference sequence). V lost 7 bases to trimming and J lost 7 bases; unmatched junction nucleotides: 9. CDR3 amino acids: CASIRQGAVSGYTF. The CDR3 region has the DNA TGTGCCAGTATTCGACAGGGGGCAGTTAGTGGCTACACCTTC.

The chain links TRBV21-1 to TRBJ1-4. TRBV21-1 is listed as a pseudogene. CDR3 length equals 14 residues. The CDR3 DNA reads TGTGCCAGCAGCAAAAACTGCATTCCGGGAAAACTGTTTTTT. Protein sequence: CASSKNCIPGKLFF.

V usage is TRBV7-9 and J usage is TRBJ1-4, with 12 bases identical to TRBD1. V lost 5 bases, J lost 10 bases, and 5 bases stayed unmatched. The CDR3 totals 14 residues. The germline CDR1 and CDR2 sequences are SEHNR and FQNEAQ (reference sequence). CDR3 sequence: CASSPGQGARKLFF. The CDR3 nucleotides read TGTGCCAGCAGCCCGGGACAGGGGGCACGAAAACTGTTTTTT.

V usage is TRBV5-6 and J usage is TRBJ2-7; 13 bases are shared with TRBD2. CDR1 and CDR2 (germline): SGHDT, YYEEEE. The CDR3 runs to 16 residues. V dropped 5 bases and J dropped 4; count of bases not matched to a gene: 9. The CDR3 region is CASSQTPGLAGYEQYF. CDR3 DNA: TGTGCCAGCAGTCAAACTCCGGGACTAGCGGGATACGAGCAGTACTTC.

The rearrangement joins TRBV5-1 to TRBJ1-4; the match to TRBD1 covers 9 bases. This CDR3 region has 16 residues. The germline V gene encodes CDR1 SGHRS and CDR2 YFSETQ. The junction had 8 bases not matched to a gene; V was cut back by 3 bases and J by 5 bases. This CDR3 reads CASSWAPGQGNEKLFF. In nucleotides, the CDR3 is TGCGCCAGCAGCTGGGCACCGGGACAGGGAAATGAAAAACTGTTTTTT.

In its sample, this clone was seen once. The chain is built from TRBV27 and TRBJ2-7; D unresolved. The CDR3 contains 13 residues. V lost 0 bases and J lost 6, with 9 bases in between. Germline V gene lookup returns CDR1 MNHEY and CDR2 SMNVEV (reference sequence). The CDR3 loop is CASSLSHSLEQYV. In DNA form, the CDR3 reads TGTGCCAGCAGTTTATCCCACAGCCTCGAGCAGTACGTC.

The rearrangement uses TRBV5-4 and TRBJ2-7; 10 bases map to TRBD1. Germline V gene lookup returns CDR1 SGHNT and CDR2 YYREEE (reference sequence). CDR3 size: 15 residues. V was clipped by 4 bases and J by 3 bases; unmatched bases: 7. In DNA, the CDR3 is TGTGCCAGCAGCCGACAGGGGGCTTACGTCTACGAGCAGTACTTC. Translating it yields CASSRQGAYVYEQYF.

V is TRBV11-3 and J is TRBJ2-4; tentatively, D is TRBD1 (6 bases). Per germline, CDR1 SGHNT and CDR2 YENEEA. The CDR3 has 14 amino acids. V was clipped by 6 bases and J by 3 bases, with 12 bases between them. CDR3 region: CASRPDRLKNIQYF. The CDR3 DNA reads as TGTGCCAGCAGGCCTGACAGGCTCAAAAACATTCAGTACTTC. Together with reference TRBV11-3 and TRBJ2-4, the CDR3 gives the full variable domain: EAGVVQSPRYKIIEKKQPVAFWCNPISGHNTLYWYLQNLGQGPELLIRYENEEAVDDSQLPKDRFSAERLKGVDSTLKIQPAELGDSAVYLCASRPDRLKNIQYFGAGTRLSVL.

V gene TRBV9 combines with J gene TRBJ1-1, with D uncertain. There are 14 residues in the CDR3. Per the germline V gene, CDR1 is SGDLS and CDR2 is YYNGEE. V lost 0 bases and J lost 1, with 7 bases in between. CDR3: CASSVGPWNTEAFF. The CDR3 DNA reads as TGTGCCAGCAGCGTAGGGCCCTGGAACACTGAAGCTTTCTTT.

The rearrangement links TRBV5-8 to TRBJ2-2; D may be TRBD2 (5 bases). Trimming pared 5 bases from V and 2 bases from J, leaving 10 bases between. This CDR3 region has 14 residues. Germline-derived CDR1 and CDR2 are SGHTS and YDEGEE. The CDR3 nucleotides are TGTGCCAGCAGTCCTAGCCTAAACACCGGGGAGCTGTTTTTT. Its protein is CASSPSLNTGELFF. The full variable domain, with the rest looked up from reference TRBV5-8 and TRBJ2-2, is EAGVTQSPTHLIKTRGQQATLRCSPISGHTSVYWYQQALGLGLQFLLWYDEGEERNRGNFPPRFSGRQFPNYSSELNVNALELEDSALYLCASSPSLNTGELFFGEGSRLTVL.

The rearrangement uses TRBV14 and TRBJ2-5, with TRBD2 matching 10 bases. Per germline, CDR1 SGHDN and CDR2 FVKESK. The CDR3 has 14 amino acids. Germline trimming cut 5 bases from V and 5 bases from J; bases unmatched to any gene: 5. CDR3 sequence (DNA): TGTGCCAGCAGCTCTATAGCGGGAGGCGAGACCCAGTACTTC. It yields the protein CASSSIAGGETQYF.

This chain connects TRBV7-3 to TRBJ1-1; 8 bases are a match to TRBD1. The length of the CDR3 is 14 residues. J was trimmed by 10 bases and V by 5 bases; bases with no gene match: 12. Germline V lookup: CDR1 SGHTA, CDR2 FQGTGA. This CDR3 is CASSKTGAEGVAFF. The CDR3 DNA reads as TGTGCCAGCAGCAAGACAGGGGCGGAAGGTGTAGCTTTCTTT.